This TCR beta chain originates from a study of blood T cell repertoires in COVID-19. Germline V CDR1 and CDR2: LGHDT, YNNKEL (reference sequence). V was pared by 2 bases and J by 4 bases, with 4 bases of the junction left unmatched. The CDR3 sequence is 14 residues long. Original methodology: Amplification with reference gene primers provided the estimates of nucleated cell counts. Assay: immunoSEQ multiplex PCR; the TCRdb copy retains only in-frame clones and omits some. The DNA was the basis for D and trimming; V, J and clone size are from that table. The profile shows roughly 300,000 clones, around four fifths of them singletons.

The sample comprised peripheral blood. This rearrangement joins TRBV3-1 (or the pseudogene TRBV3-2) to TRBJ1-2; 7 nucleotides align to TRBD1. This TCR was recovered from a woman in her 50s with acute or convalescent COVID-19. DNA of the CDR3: TGTGCCAGCAGCCAACCAGGGGGTGGCTATGGCTACACCTTC. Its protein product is CASSQPGGGYGYTF.